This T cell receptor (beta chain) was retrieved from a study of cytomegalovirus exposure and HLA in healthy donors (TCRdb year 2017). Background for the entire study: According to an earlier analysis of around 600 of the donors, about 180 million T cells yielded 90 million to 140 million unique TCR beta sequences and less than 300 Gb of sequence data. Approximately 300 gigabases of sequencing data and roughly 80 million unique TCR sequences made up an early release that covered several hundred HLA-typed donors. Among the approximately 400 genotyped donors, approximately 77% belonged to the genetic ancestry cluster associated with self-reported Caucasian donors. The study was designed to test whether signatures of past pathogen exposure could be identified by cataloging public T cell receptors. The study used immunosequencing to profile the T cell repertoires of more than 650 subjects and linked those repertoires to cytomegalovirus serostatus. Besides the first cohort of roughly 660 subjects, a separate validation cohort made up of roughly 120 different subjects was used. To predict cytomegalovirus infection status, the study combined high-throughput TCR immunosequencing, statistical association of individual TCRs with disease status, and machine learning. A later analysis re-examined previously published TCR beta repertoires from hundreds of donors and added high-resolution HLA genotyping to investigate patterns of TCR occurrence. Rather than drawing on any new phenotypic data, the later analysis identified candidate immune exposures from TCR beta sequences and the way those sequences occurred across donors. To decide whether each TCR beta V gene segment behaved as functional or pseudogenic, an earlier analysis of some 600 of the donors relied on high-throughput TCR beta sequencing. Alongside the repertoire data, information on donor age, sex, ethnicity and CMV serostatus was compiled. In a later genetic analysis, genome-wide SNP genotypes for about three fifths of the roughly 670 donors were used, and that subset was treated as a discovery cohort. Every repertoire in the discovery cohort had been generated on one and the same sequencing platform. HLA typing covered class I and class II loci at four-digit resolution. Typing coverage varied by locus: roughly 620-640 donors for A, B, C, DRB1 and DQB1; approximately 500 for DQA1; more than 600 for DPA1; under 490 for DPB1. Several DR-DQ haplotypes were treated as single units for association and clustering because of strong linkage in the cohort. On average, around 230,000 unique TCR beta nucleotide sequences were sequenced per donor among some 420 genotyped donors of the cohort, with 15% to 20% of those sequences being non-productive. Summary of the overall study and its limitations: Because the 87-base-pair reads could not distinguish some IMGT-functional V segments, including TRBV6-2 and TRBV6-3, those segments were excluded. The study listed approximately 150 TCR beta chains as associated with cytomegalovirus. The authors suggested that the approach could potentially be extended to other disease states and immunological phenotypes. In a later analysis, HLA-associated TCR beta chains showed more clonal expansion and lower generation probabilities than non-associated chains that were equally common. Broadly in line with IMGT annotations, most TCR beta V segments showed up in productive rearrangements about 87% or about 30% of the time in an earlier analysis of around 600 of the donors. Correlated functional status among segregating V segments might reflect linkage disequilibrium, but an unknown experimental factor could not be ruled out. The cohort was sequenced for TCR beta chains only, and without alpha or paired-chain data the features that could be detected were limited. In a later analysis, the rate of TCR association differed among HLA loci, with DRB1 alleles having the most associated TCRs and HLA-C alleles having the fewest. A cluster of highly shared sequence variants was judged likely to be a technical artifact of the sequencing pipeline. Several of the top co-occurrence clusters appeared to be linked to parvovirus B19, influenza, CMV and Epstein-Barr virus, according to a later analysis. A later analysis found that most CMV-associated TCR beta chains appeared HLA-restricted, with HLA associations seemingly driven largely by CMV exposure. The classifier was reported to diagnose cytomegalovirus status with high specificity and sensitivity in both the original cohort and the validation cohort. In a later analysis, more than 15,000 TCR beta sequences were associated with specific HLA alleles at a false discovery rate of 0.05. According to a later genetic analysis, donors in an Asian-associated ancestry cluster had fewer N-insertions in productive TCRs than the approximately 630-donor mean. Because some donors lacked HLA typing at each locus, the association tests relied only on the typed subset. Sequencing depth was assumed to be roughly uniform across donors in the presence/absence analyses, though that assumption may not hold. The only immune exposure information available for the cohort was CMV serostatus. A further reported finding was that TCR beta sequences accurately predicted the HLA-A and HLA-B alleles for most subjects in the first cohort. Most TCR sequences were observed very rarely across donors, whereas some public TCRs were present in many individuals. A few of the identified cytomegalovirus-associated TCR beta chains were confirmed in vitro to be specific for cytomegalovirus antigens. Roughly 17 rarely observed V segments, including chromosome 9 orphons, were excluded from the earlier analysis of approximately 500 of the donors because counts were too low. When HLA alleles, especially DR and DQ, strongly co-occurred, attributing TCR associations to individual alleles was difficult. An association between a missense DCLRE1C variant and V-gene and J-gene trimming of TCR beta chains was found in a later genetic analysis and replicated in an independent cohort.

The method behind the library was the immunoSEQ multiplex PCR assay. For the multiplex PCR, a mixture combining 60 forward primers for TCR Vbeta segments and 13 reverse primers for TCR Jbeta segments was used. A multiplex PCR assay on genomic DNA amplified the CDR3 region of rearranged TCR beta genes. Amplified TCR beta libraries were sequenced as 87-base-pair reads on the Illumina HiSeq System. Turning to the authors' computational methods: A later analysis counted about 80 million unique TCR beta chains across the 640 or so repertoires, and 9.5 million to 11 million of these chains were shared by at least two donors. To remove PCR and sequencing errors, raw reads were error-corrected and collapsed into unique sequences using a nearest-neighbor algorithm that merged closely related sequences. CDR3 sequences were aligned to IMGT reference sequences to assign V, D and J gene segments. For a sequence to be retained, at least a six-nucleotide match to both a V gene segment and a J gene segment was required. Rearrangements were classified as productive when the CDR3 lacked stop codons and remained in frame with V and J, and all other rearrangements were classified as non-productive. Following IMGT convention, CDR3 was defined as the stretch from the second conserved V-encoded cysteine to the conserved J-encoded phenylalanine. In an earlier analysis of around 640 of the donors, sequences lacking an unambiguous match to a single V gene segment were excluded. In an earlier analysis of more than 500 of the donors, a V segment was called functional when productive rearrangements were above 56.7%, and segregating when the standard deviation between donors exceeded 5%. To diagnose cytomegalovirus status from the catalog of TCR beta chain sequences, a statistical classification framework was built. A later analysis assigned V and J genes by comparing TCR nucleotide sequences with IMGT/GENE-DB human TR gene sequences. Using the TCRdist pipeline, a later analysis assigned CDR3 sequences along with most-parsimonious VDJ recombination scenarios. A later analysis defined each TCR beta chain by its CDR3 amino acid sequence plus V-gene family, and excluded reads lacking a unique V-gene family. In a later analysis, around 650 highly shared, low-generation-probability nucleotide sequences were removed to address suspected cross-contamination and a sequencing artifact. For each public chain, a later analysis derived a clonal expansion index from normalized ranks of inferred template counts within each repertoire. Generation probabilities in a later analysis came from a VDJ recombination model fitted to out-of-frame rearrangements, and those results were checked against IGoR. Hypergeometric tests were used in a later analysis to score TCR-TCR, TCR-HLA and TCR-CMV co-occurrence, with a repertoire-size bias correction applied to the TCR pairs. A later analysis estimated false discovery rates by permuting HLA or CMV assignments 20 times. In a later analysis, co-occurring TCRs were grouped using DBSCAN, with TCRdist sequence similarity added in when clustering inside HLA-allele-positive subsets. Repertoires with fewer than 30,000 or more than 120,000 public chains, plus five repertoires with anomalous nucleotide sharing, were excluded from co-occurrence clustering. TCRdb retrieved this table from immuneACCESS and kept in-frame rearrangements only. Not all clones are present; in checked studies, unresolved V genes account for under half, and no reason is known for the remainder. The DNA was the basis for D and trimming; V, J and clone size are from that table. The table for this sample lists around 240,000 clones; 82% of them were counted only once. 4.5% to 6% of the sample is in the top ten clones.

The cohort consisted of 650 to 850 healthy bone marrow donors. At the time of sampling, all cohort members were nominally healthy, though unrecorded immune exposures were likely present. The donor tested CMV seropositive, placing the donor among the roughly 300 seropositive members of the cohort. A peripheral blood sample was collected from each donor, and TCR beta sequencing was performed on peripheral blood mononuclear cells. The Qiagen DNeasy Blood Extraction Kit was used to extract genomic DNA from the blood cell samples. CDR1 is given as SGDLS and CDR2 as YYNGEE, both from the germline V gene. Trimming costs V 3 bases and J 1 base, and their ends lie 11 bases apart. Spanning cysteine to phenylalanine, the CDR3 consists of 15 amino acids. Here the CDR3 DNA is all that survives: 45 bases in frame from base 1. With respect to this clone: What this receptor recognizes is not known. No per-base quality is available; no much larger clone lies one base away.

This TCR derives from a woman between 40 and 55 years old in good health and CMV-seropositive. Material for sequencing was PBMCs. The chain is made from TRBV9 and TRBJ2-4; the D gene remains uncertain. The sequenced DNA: TGTGCCAGCAGCGACTCCCATCGGGCCAAAAACATTCAGTACTTC. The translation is CASSDSHRAKNIQYF.